This T cell receptor beta chain was profiled in a study of T cell responses to AZD1222 COVID-19 vaccine. Study observations and caveats: Of the AZD1222 recipients, only 5 to 7 were seropositive at baseline.

CDR3 length equals 17 residues. Germline V gene lookup returns CDR1 MRHNA and CDR2 SNTAGT. V lost 8 bases to trimming and J lost 2 bases; unmatched junction nucleotides: 12. Worth noting for this clone: What it recognizes is unknown.

Sequencing used immunoSEQ multiplex PCR; TCRdb keeps in-frame clones, though not all of them. The sample contains under 150,000 clones, roughly 92% of which appear only once. This chain uses TRBV6-4 with TRBJ2-5, with TRBD1 matching 12 bases. The clonotype originates from an adult who received the AZD1222 COVID-19 vaccine. Sequences were derived from peripheral blood, sampled 28 days after the second AZD1222 dose. CDR3 sequence reads: CASSTSRDRGRQETQYF. CDR3 bases: TGTGCCAGCTCTACCTCCCGGGACAGGGGGCGGCAAGAGACCCAGTACTTC.